The entry below describes one TCR beta chain. Its antigen remains unidentified. This specimen comes from a study of OX40 agonist ivuxolimab in advanced cancers. Here immunoSEQ multiplex PCR was the method, and the copy in TCRdb shows in-frame clones only, minus some. This sample carries about 77,000 clones, around four fifths of them seen once, and the ten largest clones take roughly 0.77%. Broader study findings: Also present in some nonresponders was a low level of normalized T-cell clonal expansion.

The source of this sequence is an adult with an advanced solid tumor such as melanoma, head and neck, liver or kidney cancer. The material was CD4+ or CD8+ T cells sorted from blood, obtained in a trial of the OX40 agonist ivuxolimab.

The CDR3 sequence is CASSLESQGRAFF. The CDR3 DNA follows: TGTGCCAGCAGCTTAGAATCGCAGGGTAGGGCTTTCTTT. The chain joins TRBV7-9 to TRBJ1-1; perhaps TRBD1 as D (5 bases). With 1 base removed from V and 11 bases from J, the gap between germline ends came to 14 bases. The CDR3 spans 13 residues. The germline V gene encodes CDR1 SEHNR and CDR2 FQNEAQ (reference sequence).